The rows below give T cell receptor beta chains drawn from one sample of a study of T cell changes during pregnancy in multiple sclerosis. Using immunoSEQ multiplex PCR, the repertoire was profiled, and TCRdb retains in-frame clones only, with some absent. The sample includes tens of thousands of clones, roughly 92% seen only once; the top ten take roughly 3.9%. The input for sequencing was peripheral blood, taken after pregnancy. The source is a female donor in good health, enrolled as a control in a pregnancy study. CDR3s include the opening cysteine and the closing phenylalanine or tryptophan. The D gene is left open where the match is weak. Clone sizes are given selectively: once, few, many, or a class where the clone is expanded.

J: TRBJ2-7; size: NA; V: TRBV6-5; D: TRBD2; CDR3: CASSSRLAGPHEQYF; DNA: TGTGCCAGCAGTTCTCGACTAGCGGGTCCCCACGAGCAGTACTTC
J: TRBJ1-1; size: NA; V: TRBV29-1; D: TRBD1; CDR3: CSVEDLLQGSGAEAFF; DNA: TGCAGCGTTGAGGACCTATTACAGGGGAGTGGCGCTGAAGCTTTCTTT
J: TRBJ1-2; size: NA; V: TRBV18; D: NA; CDR3: CASSPTWGGDGYTF; DNA: TGTGCCAGCTCCCCCACCTGGGGGGGCGATGGCTACACCTTC
J: TRBJ2-5; size: medium-sized; V: TRBV6-1; D: NA; CDR3: CASSEAMGSPETQYF; DNA: TGTGCCAGCAGTGAAGCGATGGGTAGCCCAGAGACCCAGTACTTC
J: TRBJ2-3; size: NA; V: TRBV7-6; D: TRBD2; CDR3: CASSLVGASGSTDTQYF; DNA: TGTGCCAGCAGCTTAGTGGGCGCTAGCGGTAGCACAGATACGCAGTATTTT
J: TRBJ2-7; size: NA; V: TRBV18; D: TRBD2; CDR3: CASSPVSGSTREQYF; DNA: TGTGCCAGCTCACCGGTTAGCGGGAGTACTCGAGAGCAGTACTTC
J: TRBJ1-4; size: NA; V: TRBV19; D: TRBD1; CDR3: CASSIRKGAPNEKLFF; DNA: TGTGCCAGTAGTATAAGGAAGGGGGCCCCGAATGAAAAACTGTTTTTT
J: TRBJ2-2; size: NA; V: TRBV13; D: TRBD2; CDR3: CASSPGRAGGFLNTGELFF; DNA: TGTGCCAGCAGTCCAGGCCGAGCGGGAGGGTTCCTGAACACCGGGGAGCTGTTTTTT
J: TRBJ2-7; size: NA; V: TRBV5-1; D: TRBD2; CDR3: CASSPGGEPYEQYF; DNA: TGCGCCAGCAGCCCGGGGGGGGAGCCCTACGAGCAGTACTTC
J: TRBJ2-7; size: NA; V: TRBV6-1; D: NA; CDR3: CASSVAGRSYEQYF; DNA: TGTGCCAGCAGTGTGGCAGGGAGGTCCTACGAGCAGTACTTC
J: TRBJ2-5; size: NA; V: TRBV2; D: TRBD1; CDR3: CASSPGQGTQETQYF; DNA: TGTGCCAGCAGCCCCGGACAGGGGACCCAAGAGACCCAGTACTTC
J: TRBJ2-5; size: NA; V: TRBV20-1; D: NA; CDR3: CSASLETQYF; DNA: TGCAGTGCTAGTCTGGAGACCCAGTACTTC
J: TRBJ1-6; size: few; V: TRBV28; D: NA; CDR3: CASSFGGLNSPLHF; DNA: TGTGCCAGCAGTTTCGGGGGGCTGAATTCACCCCTCCACTTT
J: TRBJ2-3; size: NA; V: TRBV29-1; D: NA; CDR3: CSSPRDTQYF; DNA: TGCAGCTCCCCGAGAGATACGCAGTATTTT
J: TRBJ2-7; size: NA; V: TRBV6-1; D: TRBD1; CDR3: CASSRVGTGPYEQYF; DNA: TGTGCCAGCAGCCGGGTAGGGACAGGGCCCTACGAGCAGTACTTC
J: TRBJ1-2; size: NA; V: TRBV5-1; D: NA; CDR3: CASREGRDGYTF; DNA: TGCGCCAGCAGGGAGGGGAGGGATGGCTACACCTTC
J: TRBJ2-7; size: NA; V: TRBV6-6; D: NA; CDR3: CASSYPQDSYEQYF; DNA: TGTGCCAGCAGTTATCCACAAGACTCCTACGAGCAGTACTTC
J: TRBJ2-1; size: NA; V: TRBV5-1; D: TRBD2; CDR3: CASSLPSGGDEQFF; DNA: TGCGCCAGCAGCTTGCCTAGCGGGGGGGATGAGCAGTTCTTC
J: TRBJ2-1; size: NA; V: TRBV27; D: NA; CDR3: CASSRSTRSSYNEQFF; DNA: TGTGCCAGCAGTAGATCCACCCGCAGCTCCTACAATGAGCAGTTCTTC
J: TRBJ2-5; size: NA; V: TRBV5-4; D: TRBD2; CDR3: CASSPIPSGTRTQYF; DNA: TGTGCCAGCAGCCCAATCCCTAGCGGGACTCGGACCCAGTACTTC
J: TRBJ1-6; size: NA; V: TRBV27; D: NA; CDR3: CASSRGGNSPLHF; DNA: TGTGCCAGCAGCCGGGGAGGTAATTCACCCCTCCACTTT
J: TRBJ2-3; size: NA; V: TRBV7-2; D: NA; CDR3: CASSEGLWVDQYF; DNA: TGTGCCAGCAGCGAGGGCCTATGGGTTGATCAGTATTTT
J: TRBJ1-2; size: NA; V: TRBV7-9; D: TRBD1; CDR3: CASSSTGTGVRGYTF; DNA: TGTGCCAGCAGTTCGACCGGGACAGGGGTTCGTGGCTACACCTTC
J: TRBJ1-1; size: NA; V: TRBV28; D: NA; CDR3: CASKSPSGASPNTEAFF; DNA: TGTGCCAGCAAATCCCCCTCAGGGGCCTCTCCGAACACTGAAGCTTTCTTT
J: TRBJ1-1; size: once; V: TRBV19; D: TRBD1; CDR3: CASSSTGQGRAEAFF; DNA: TGTGCCAGTAGTTCAACGGGACAGGGGAGGGCTGAAGCTTTCTTT
J: TRBJ1-1; size: few; V: TRBV7-3; D: NA; CDR3: CASSDRIGTEAFF; DNA: TGTGCCAGCAGCGACAGGATAGGCACTGAAGCTTTCTTT
J: TRBJ2-5; size: NA; V: TRBV30; D: NA; CDR3: CAWSVLGETQYF; DNA: TGTGCCTGGAGTGTACTAGGGGAGACCCAGTACTTC
J: TRBJ2-3; size: NA; V: TRBV7-7; D: NA; CDR3: CASSPSGPMADTQYF; DNA: TGTGCTAGCAGCCCAAGCGGCCCAATGGCAGATACGCAGTATTTT
J: TRBJ2-5; size: once; V: TRBV6-1; D: TRBD2; CDR3: CASSEGTSRGETQYF; DNA: TGTGCCAGCAGCGAAGGGACTAGTCGGGGGGAGACCCAGTACTTC
J: TRBJ1-3; size: NA; V: TRBV6-5; D: NA; CDR3: CASSYGGKSGNTIYF; DNA: TGTGCCAGCAGTTACGGGGGGAAGTCTGGAAACACCATATATTTT
J: TRBJ1-4; size: NA; V: TRBV6-5; D: TRBD1; CDR3: CASRQTGGDEKLFF; DNA: TGTGCCAGCAGACAAACAGGGGGGGATGAAAAACTGTTTTTT
J: TRBJ1-1; size: once; V: TRBV9; D: NA; CDR3: CASSVGQLNTEAFF; DNA: TGTGCCAGCAGCGTAGGACAGTTGAACACTGAAGCTTTCTTT
J: TRBJ1-4; size: NA; V: TRBV29-1; D: NA; CDR3: CSVDRRQGEKLFF; DNA: TGCAGCGTCGATCGTCGCCAGGGGGAAAAACTGTTTTTT
J: TRBJ2-1; size: NA; V: TRBV5-8; D: TRBD2; CDR3: CASSGRLAGGNNEQFF; DNA: TGTGCCAGCAGCGGGAGACTAGCGGGGGGGAACAATGAGCAGTTCTTC
J: TRBJ1-3; size: NA; V: TRBV5-1; D: TRBD1; CDR3: CASSLSSLGTVSGNTIYF; DNA: TGCGCCAGCAGCTTGAGTTCATTAGGGACAGTCTCTGGAAACACCATATATTTT
J: TRBJ2-7; size: few; V: TRBV28; D: TRBD2; CDR3: CASSAPGLARYEQYF; DNA: TGTGCCAGCAGTGCCCCGGGACTAGCCCGATACGAGCAGTACTTC
J: TRBJ2-4; size: NA; V: TRBV2; D: NA; CDR3: CASSVSGAGYF; DNA: TGTGCCAGCAGTGTATCAGGAGCGGGGTACTTC
J: TRBJ1-2; size: once; V: TRBV6-5; D: TRBD1; CDR3: CASSYMGQSYGYTF; DNA: TGTGCCAGCAGTTACATGGGACAGTCTTATGGCTACACCTTC
J: TRBJ2-5; size: NA; V: TRBV5-6; D: TRBD1; CDR3: CASSSRTGPQETQYF; DNA: TGTGCCAGCAGCTCCAGGACAGGTCCCCAAGAGACCCAGTACTTC
J: TRBJ1-2; size: NA; V: TRBV19; D: TRBD1; CDR3: CASSTRTGPYYGYTF; DNA: TGTGCCAGTAGTACTCGGACAGGGCCGTACTATGGCTACACCTTC
J: TRBJ1-2; size: NA; V: TRBV7-9; D: NA; CDR3: CASSSQTGDYGYTF; DNA: TGTGCCAGCAGCTCCCAGACAGGCGACTATGGCTACACCTTC
J: TRBJ2-3; size: NA; V: TRBV6-5; D: TRBD2; CDR3: CASSFGLASDTQYF; DNA: TGTGCCAGCAGTTTCGGACTAGCATCAGATACGCAGTATTTT
J: TRBJ1-2; size: NA; V: TRBV18; D: NA; CDR3: CASSPLREERGYTF; DNA: TGTGCCAGCTCACCACTTCGCGAAGAACGTGGCTACACCTTC
J: TRBJ1-1; size: NA; V: TRBV18; D: NA; CDR3: CASSPPGRTIEAFF; DNA: TGTGCCAGCTCACCCCCGGGAAGGACTATTGAAGCTTTCTTT
J: TRBJ2-7; size: NA; V: TRBV5-6; D: TRBD2; CDR3: CASGLDTSGRRRYEQYF; DNA: TGTGCCAGCGGCTTGGATACTAGCGGGAGGAGGCGGTACGAGCAGTACTTC
J: TRBJ1-2; size: NA; V: TRBV5-4; D: NA; CDR3: CASSLDGNYGYTF; DNA: TGTGCCAGCAGCCTGGACGGTAACTATGGCTACACCTTC
J: TRBJ2-7; size: NA; V: TRBV27; D: NA; CDR3: CASSFLSAGESSYEQYF; DNA: TGTGCCAGCAGTTTTTTAAGTGCGGGCGAAAGCTCCTACGAGCAGTACTTC
J: TRBJ2-2; size: NA; V: TRBV12-5; D: TRBD1; CDR3: CASGLEGARKTGELFF; DNA: TGTGCTAGTGGTTTGGAGGGGGCGCGAAAGACCGGGGAGCTGTTTTTT
J: TRBJ2-3; size: once; V: TRBV10-1; D: TRBD1; CDR3: CASKGKPGQRTDTQYF; DNA: TGCGCCAGCAAGGGAAAACCGGGACAGCGCACAGATACGCAGTATTTT
J: TRBJ2-1; size: NA; V: TRBV2; D: NA; CDR3: CASSLYDEQFF; DNA: TGTGCCAGCTCCCTCTACGATGAGCAGTTCTTC
J: TRBJ2-1; size: NA; V: TRBV7-8; D: TRBD2; CDR3: CASSLASSGGLHEQFF; DNA: TGTGCCAGCAGCTTAGCGAGTAGCGGGGGGCTCCATGAGCAGTTCTTC
J: TRBJ2-3; size: NA; V: TRBV5-1; D: NA; CDR3: CASSPRVTDTQYF; DNA: TGCGCCAGCAGCCCCCGTGTCACAGATACGCAGTATTTT